The 10 T cell receptor beta chains presented below share a single source sample, sequenced in a study of memory CD4+ T cells and cytomegalovirus serostatus. The sort gate was single viable CD3+CD4+CD8-CD45RO+ cells for memory CD4+ T cells. Profiling relied on immunoSEQ multiplex PCR, and the TCRdb table lists in-frame clones only, not all of them. Found here are under 75,000 clones, around three quarters of them singletons; the top ten hold approximately 0.54%. Sequencing used memory CD4+ T cells from blood. The receptors were gathered from an adult in good health and CMV-seronegative. Some clones in this sample may be carry-over from other donors' samples.

This clone was counted a few times. The chain uses TRBV6-6 and TRBJ2-3; no firm D call. Trimming removed 1 base from V and 0 bases from J, with 11 bases in between. Germline V gives CDR1 MNHNY, CDR2 SVGAGI (reference sequence). CDR3 length equals 16 residues. The CDR3 coding sequence is TGTGCCAGCAGTTACTTCGGGCAGCCTAGCACAGATACGCAGTATTTT. This translates into CASSYFGQPSTDTQYF.

The J gene is TRBJ1-5, the V gene TRBV28, with no clear D. There are 17 residues in the CDR3. The germline gives CDR1 MDHEN, CDR2 SYDVKM. V lost 6 bases and J lost 0, with 18 bases in between. CDR3 residues: CASSQSRILSSNQPQHF. Here the CDR3 DNA reads TGTGCCAGCAGCCAGAGTCGGATCCTAAGTAGCAATCAGCCCCAGCATTTT.

This rearrangement joins TRBV7-2 to TRBJ2-3; the match to TRBD2 covers 12 bases. CDR1 and CDR2 (germline): SGHTA, FQGNSA. The CDR3 has 15 residues. V shed 6 bases, J shed 9 bases, and the junction held 10 bases outside the gene matches. In DNA form, the CDR3 reads TGTGCCAGCAGAGCGAGTCTAGCGGGGGGGCAAACGCAGTATTTT. It yields the protein CASRASLAGGQTQYF.

The V and J genes are TRBV7-2 and TRBJ2-1, with 7 nucleotides matching TRBD2. This CDR3 is 14 amino acids long. The trim removed 3 bases at V and 4 bases at J, leaving 3 bases unmatched. Germline V CDR1 and CDR2: SGHTA, FQGNSA. Here the CDR3 DNA reads TGTGCCAGCAGCTTTGTGCGGGAGTACAATGAGCAGTTCTTC. It is translated as CASSFVREYNEQFF.

The V and J genes are TRBV7-2 and TRBJ2-7, with TRBD1 as a possible D gene (6 bases). The CDR3 covers 12 residues. In germline, CDR1 is SGHTA, CDR2 FQGNSA. The V gene lost 1 base and the J gene lost 10 bases, with 11 bases spanning the gap. CDR3 nucleotides: TGTGCCAGCAGCTTAGAACAGGGAATTCAGTACTTC. Translated, it gives CASSLEQGIQYF.

The rearrangement links TRBV5-8 to TRBJ1-4, with D possibly being TRBD1 (6 bases). The V end lost 4 bases, the J end lost 4 bases, and 11 bases lay between the germline ends. The length of the CDR3 is 14 residues. Germline-derived CDR1 and CDR2 are SGHTS and YDEGEE. The CDR3 reads CASSQGSSNEKLFF. The CDR3, as DNA: TGTGCCAGCAGCCAGGGGTCCAGTAATGAAAAACTGTTTTTT.

This clone was picked up a small number of times. The V gene is TRBV6-6, the J gene TRBJ1-5; D perhaps matches TRBD1 (6 bases). V lost 5 bases, J lost 4 bases, and 15 bases lay in between. Germline CDR1 is MNHNY and CDR2 is SVGAGI (reference sequence). This CDR3 has 15 amino acids. The CDR3 reads CASSLDQGLNQPQHF. For the CDR3, the DNA is TGTGCCAGCAGTCTAGATCAGGGGTTAAATCAGCCCCAGCATTTT.

This sequence joins TRBV30 and TRBJ1-2; maybe TRBD1 (5 bases). Germline V gene data show CDR1 as GTSNPN and CDR2 as SVGIG (reference sequence). The CDR3 is made up of 14 amino acids. The V end lost 4 bases, the J end lost 2 bases, and 14 bases lay between the germline ends. The CDR3 protein is CAWTQAWDNYGYTF. The CDR3 DNA sequence: TGTGCCTGGACCCAAGCCTGGGACAACTATGGCTACACCTTC.

This clone was seen a single time. CDR3 bases: TGTGCCAGCAGTTATAATTCCTACGAGCAGTACTTC. It codes for CASSYNSYEQYF. The rearrangement links TRBV6-6 to TRBJ2-7; D gene unclear. CDR3 length: 12 residues. V was pared by 3 bases and J by 1 base, with 4 bases between. CDR1 is MNHNY, CDR2 SVGAGI, per germline (reference sequence).

The rearrangement uses TRBV30 and TRBJ2-1, with D possibly being TRBD1 or TRBD2 (5 bases each). CDR3 length equals 11 residues. The ends were cut back, 3 bases at V and 15 bases at J, with 15 bases in the middle. The germline CDR1 and CDR2 sequences are GTSNPN and SVGIG (reference sequence). The CDR3 region is CAWSPRGVPFF. Written as DNA, the CDR3 is TGTGCCTGGAGCCCGAGGGGTGTCCCGTTCTTC. Using reference TRBV30 and TRBJ2-1 for the parts outside the CDR3, the full variable domain is SQTIHQWPATLVQPVGSPLSLECTVEGTSNPNLYWYRQAAGRGLQLLFYSVGIGQISSEVPQNLSASRPQDRQFILSSKKLLLSDSGFYLCAWSPRGVPFFGPGTRLTVL.